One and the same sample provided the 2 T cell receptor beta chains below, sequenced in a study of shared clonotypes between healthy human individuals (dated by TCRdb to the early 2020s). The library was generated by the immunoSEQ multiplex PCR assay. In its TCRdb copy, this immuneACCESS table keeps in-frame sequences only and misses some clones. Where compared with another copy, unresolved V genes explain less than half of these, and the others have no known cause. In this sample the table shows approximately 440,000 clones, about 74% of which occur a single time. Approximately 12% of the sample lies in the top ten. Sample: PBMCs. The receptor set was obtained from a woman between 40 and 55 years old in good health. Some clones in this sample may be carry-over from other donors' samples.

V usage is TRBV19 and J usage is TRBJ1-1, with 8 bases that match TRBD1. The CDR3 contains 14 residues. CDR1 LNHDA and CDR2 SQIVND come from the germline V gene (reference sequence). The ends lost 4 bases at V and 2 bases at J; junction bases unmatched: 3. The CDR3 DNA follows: TGTGCCAGTAGTACCGGGACAGGTAACACTGAAGCTTTCTTT. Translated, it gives CASSTGTGNTEAFF. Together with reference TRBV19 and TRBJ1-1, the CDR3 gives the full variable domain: DGGITQSPKYLFRKEGQNVTLSCEQNLNHDAMYWYRQDPGQGLRLIYYSQIVNDFQKGDIAEGYSVSREKKESFPLTVTSAQKNPTAFYLCASSTGTGNTEAFFGQGTRLTVV.

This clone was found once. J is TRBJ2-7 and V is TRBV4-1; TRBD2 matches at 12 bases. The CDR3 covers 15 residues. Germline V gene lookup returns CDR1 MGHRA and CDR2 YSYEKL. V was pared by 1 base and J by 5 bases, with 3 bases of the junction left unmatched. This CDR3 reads CASSQVTSGRNEQYF. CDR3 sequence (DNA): TGCGCCAGCAGCCAAGTCACTAGCGGGAGGAACGAGCAGTACTTC.